These T cell receptor beta chains were read from a single sample in a study of response to subunit inactivated influenza vaccine. Each CDR3 protein gets one entry after TCRdb re-called the RT-PCR reads with MiXCR. The sample has hundreds of thousands of distinct CDR3 sequences, around 14% seen once. Sequences were derived from PBMCs from blood, sampled 14 to 15 days before vaccination. Receptors were obtained from a man in his fifties who received an inactivated influenza vaccine. Each CDR3 is given with its conserved first and last residue. The D gene is left open where the match is weak. Expanded clones get a size class; other rows say once, few or many, or leave the size out.

TRBJ2-2	TRBD1	15	TRBV7-2	many	TGTGCCAGCAGAACCGGGACAGGGAGGACCGGGGAGCTGTTTTTT	CASRTGTGRTGELFF
TRBJ2-7	.	14	TRBV5-1	.	TGCGCCAGCAGCTTGGTTTCTAGCGTCAACGAGCAGTACTTC	CASSLVSSVNEQYF
TRBJ2-3	.	17	TRBV2	few	TGTGCCAGCAACCCTCCCTTGGGGGCGCCGAGCACAGATACGCAGTATTTT	CASNPPLGAPSTDTQYF
TRBJ1-5	.	12	TRBV18	many	TGTGCCAGCTCACCACAATGGGGCCGTCAGCATTTT	CASSPQWGRQHF
TRBJ1-1	.	16	TRBV6-5	.	TGTGCCAGCAGTTACTCTGCGGGAAGCATGAACACTGAAGCTTTCTTT	CASSYSAGSMNTEAFF
TRBJ2-2	.	14	TRBV29-1	few	TGCAGCGTTGAAGAGGGCACGAACACCGGGGAGCTGTTTTTT	CSVEEGTNTGELFF
TRBJ2-7	TRBD1	14	TRBV7-2	few	TGTGCCAGCAGCTTAGGGACAGGGTATAGCGAGCAGTACTTC	CASSLGTGYSEQYF
TRBJ1-6	.	13	TRBV5-4	.	TGTGCCAGCAGCCCGCAGAGGGATTCACCCCTCCACTTT	CASSPQRDSPLHF
TRBJ1-3	TRBD1	15	TRBV7-2	few	TGTGCCAGCAGCTTAGAGGGGGCGCTTGGAAACACCATATATTTT	CASSLEGALGNTIYF
TRBJ2-7	.	12	TRBV28	.	TGTGCCAGCAGTAGGGCAACCTACGAGCAGTACTTC	CASSRATYEQYF
TRBJ1-2	TRBD1	14	TRBV6-2/TRBV6-3	.	TGTGCCAGCAGTTACCCAGACAGGGTTTCTGGCTACACCTTC	CASSYPDRVSGYTF
TRBJ1-5	.	13	TRBV12-3/TRBV12-4	few	TGTGCCAGCAGTCAGACGGAGAATCAGCCCCAGCATTTT	CASSQTENQPQHF
TRBJ1-3	TRBD1	14	TRBV11-2	few	TGTGCCACCTCCGGGACAGGCTCTGGAAACACCATATATTTT	CATSGTGSGNTIYF
TRBJ2-3	TRBD2	17	TRBV28	.	TGTGCCAGCAGTTCAGCAGGGCTAGCGGGGAAGGGCGATACGCAGTATTTT	CASSSAGLAGKGDTQYF
TRBJ2-7	.	14	TRBV5-1	.	TGCGCCAGCAGCTTGGTTCCAGGGTACTACGAGCAGTACTTC	CASSLVPGYYEQYF
TRBJ2-5	.	12	TRBV28	many	TGTGCCAGCAGTCCCCGACCAGAGACCCAGTACTTC	CASSPRPETQYF
TRBJ2-7	.	14	TRBV13	.	TGTGCCAGCAGCTTAGTCGGACTACCCTACGAGCAGTACTTC	CASSLVGLPYEQYF
TRBJ2-1	TRBD2	17	TRBV27	.	TGTGCCAGCAGTTTTCTGTCTAGCGGGATGCCGGGCAATGAGCAGTTCTTC	CASSFLSSGMPGNEQFF
TRBJ2-7	TRBD2	16	TRBV28	few	TGTGCCAGCAGTGGACTAGCGGGAACAATTTCCTACGAGCAGTACTTC	CASSGLAGTISYEQYF
TRBJ1-5	TRBD1	16	TRBV6-2/TRBV6-3	.	TGTGCCAGCAGTTACCATCCGGGACAGGGCAATCAGCCCCAGCATTTT	CASSYHPGQGNQPQHF
TRBJ2-3	.	16	TRBV24-1	few	TGTGCCACCAGTAAAGCAGGGGCGACAAGGACAGATACGCAGTATTTT	CATSKAGATRTDTQYF
TRBJ2-3	TRBD2	16	TRBV7-2	many	TGTGCCAGCAACAGGGGGAGGACTAGCGGGGGTGATACGCAGTATTTT	CASNRGRTSGGDTQYF
TRBJ2-1	TRBD2	14	TRBV12-3/TRBV12-4	few	TGTGCCAGCAGGCGGGGCGGGAGCGGCAATGAGCAGTTCTTC	CASRRGGSGNEQFF